These T cell receptor beta chains were read from a single sample in a study of spatial heterogeneity in lung cancer. TCRdb reprocessed the 5' RACE reads with MiXCR, giving one entry per CDR3 protein. The data show about 10,000 distinct CDR3 sequences, about 6% seen once. The specimen comprised lung tumor tissue, sampled at surgery. These receptors came from a male donor with early-stage non-small cell lung cancer. Both conserved end residues are part of each CDR3. The D gene is left open where the match is weak. The size entry gives how often the clone was seen (once, few, many) or a class if it is expanded.

-	TRBV18	TRBJ1-1	many	CASSPLRTELEAFF	TGTGCCAGCTCACCGCTCCGGACAGAACTTGAAGCTTTCTTT
-	TRBV20-1	TRBJ2-5	many	CSASGRGTQYF	TGCAGTGCTAGCGGTCGGGGGACCCAGTACTTC
-	TRBV7-6	TRBJ2-2	medium-sized	CASSLYTGELFF	TGTGCCAGCAGCTTATACACCGGGGAGCTGTTTTTT
TRBD1	TRBV7-6	TRBJ1-4	medium-sized	CASSPGTGNEKLFF	TGTGCCAGCAGCCCCGGGACAGGGAATGAAAAACTGTTTTTT
TRBD2	TRBV20-1	TRBJ2-2	many	CSAQNSSGRANTGELFF	TGCAGTGCTCAGAATTCTAGCGGGAGGGCCAACACCGGGGAGCTGTTTTTT
-	TRBV7-8	TRBJ1-6	medium-sized	CASSLVGSNNSPLHF	TGTGCCAGCAGCTTAGTTGGCAGTAATAATTCACCCCTCCACTTT
-	TRBV15	TRBJ2-1	many	CATSRGTTEQFF	TGTGCCACCAGCAGAGGCACGACGGAGCAGTTCTTC
-	TRBV5-4	TRBJ1-2	many	CASIPPTSYGYTF	TGTGCCAGCATCCCCCCTACAAGCTATGGCTACACCTTC
-	TRBV3-1	TRBJ2-1	few	CASSQDLSNNEQFF	TGTGCCAGCAGCCAAGATCTCAGTAACAATGAGCAGTTCTTC
-	TRBV7-2	TRBJ2-1	many	CASSLVGSNEQFF	TGTGCCAGCAGCTTAGTCGGGAGCAATGAGCAGTTCTTC
-	TRBV2	TRBJ1-4	many	CASSVRDRHEKLFF	TGTGCCAGCAGTGTCAGGGACCGGCACGAAAAACTGTTTTTT
TRBD2	TRBV20-1	TRBJ2-2	many	CSASIQAGANTGELFF	TGCAGTGCTAGCATCCAGGCGGGGGCGAACACCGGGGAGCTGTTTTTT
TRBD2	TRBV7-2	TRBJ2-3	many	CASSLEGGGAFRTDTQYF	TGTGCCAGCAGCTTAGAAGGCGGGGGGGCCTTTCGCACAGATACGCAGTATTTT
-	TRBV12-3/TRBV12-4	TRBJ1-5	many	CASWGGVNQPQHF	TGTGCCAGTTGGGGCGGAGTCAATCAGCCCCAGCATTTT
-	TRBV30	TRBJ2-7	many	CAWSVRGSLWSSYEQYF	TGTGCCTGGAGTGTACGTGGGAGCCTTTGGAGCTCCTACGAGCAGTACTTC
TRBD1	TRBV7-3	TRBJ2-7	many	CASSFGTGGKYEQYF	TGTGCCAGCAGCTTCGGGACAGGGGGCAAATACGAGCAGTACTTC
TRBD1	TRBV10-3	TRBJ1-1	medium-sized	CAITHTTGEEAFF	TGTGCCATCACCCACACGACAGGGGAGGAAGCTTTCTTT